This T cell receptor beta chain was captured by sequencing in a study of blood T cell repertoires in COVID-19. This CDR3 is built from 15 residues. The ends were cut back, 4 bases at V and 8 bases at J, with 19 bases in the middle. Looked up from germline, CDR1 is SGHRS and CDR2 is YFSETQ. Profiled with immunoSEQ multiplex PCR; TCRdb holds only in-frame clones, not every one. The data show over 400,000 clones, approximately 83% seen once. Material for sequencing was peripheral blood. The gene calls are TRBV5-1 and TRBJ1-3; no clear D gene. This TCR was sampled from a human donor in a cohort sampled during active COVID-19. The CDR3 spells CASSPTNHYTDTIYF. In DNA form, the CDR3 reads TGCGCCAGCAGCCCGACTAACCACTACACTGACACCATATATTTT.